These T cell receptor beta chains were read from a single sample in a study of blood T cell repertoires in COVID-19. This table comes from immunoSEQ multiplex PCR, and its TCRdb copy is limited to in-frame clones, with some not included. The table records about 100,000 clones, over 75% of them present only once. The source material was peripheral blood. The source of these receptors is a human donor in a cohort sampled during active COVID-19. CDR3s include the opening cysteine and the closing phenylalanine or tryptophan. A D gene is named only where the DNA matches it firmly. For some rows the clone size is stated as once, few or many, or as a class when expanded; others skip it.

clone_size,d_call,j_call,v_call,cdr3_nt,cdr3_aa
.,.,TRBJ1-5,TRBV2,TGTGCCAGCAAGGGAAACAGGGTCAGCAATCAGCCCCAGCATTTT,CASKGNRVSNQPQHF
.,.,TRBJ1-2,TRBV7-9,TGTGCCAGCAGTCGAGGGGGCTATGGCTACACCTTC,CASSRGGYGYTF
.,.,TRBJ1-4,TRBV30,TGTGCCTGGAGTGTACACCAGGGTCGTGAAAAACTGTTTTTT,CAWSVHQGREKLFF
.,TRBD1,TRBJ2-7,TRBV6-5,TGTGCCAGCAGCCTCGGACAGGGGGGGTACGAGCAGTACTTC,CASSLGQGGYEQYF
.,.,TRBJ2-3,TRBV27,TGTGCCAGCAGTTCCCAACTAGATCCTACGCAGTATTTT,CASSSQLDPTQYF
.,TRBD1,TRBJ2-2,TRBV2,TGTGCCAGCTTGGACAGGCTGAACACCGGGGAGCTGTTTTTT,CASLDRLNTGELFF
.,TRBD1,TRBJ2-7,TRBV5-1,TGCGCCAGCAGCCTCGACAGGGGAAGCGACGAGCAGTACTTC,CASSLDRGSDEQYF
.,.,TRBJ1-2,TRBV28,TGTGCCAGCAGTTCACATCCCACTACTAACTATGGCTACACCTTC,CASSSHPTTNYGYTF
.,.,TRBJ2-1,TRBV7-9,TGTGCCAGCAGCTTAGCGCAGGGGACCTCCTACAATGAGCAGTTCTTC,CASSLAQGTSYNEQFF
.,.,TRBJ1-6,TRBV4-1,TGCGCCAGCAGCCAATCTCCAGCCTATAATTCACCCCTCCACTTT,CASSQSPAYNSPLHF
.,.,TRBJ2-5,TRBV27,TGTGCCAGCAGCAGAAGGGGGGAGACCCAGTACTTC,CASSRRGETQYF
once,TRBD1,TRBJ1-5,TRBV5-8,TGTGCCAGCAGAGGGGACAGGTATCAGCCCCAGCATTTT,CASRGDRYQPQHF
.,.,TRBJ1-1,TRBV6-5,TGTGCCAGCAGCAAGGAGAGACTGAACACTGAAGCTTTCTTT,CASSKERLNTEAFF
.,.,TRBJ1-3,TRBV2,TGTGCCAGCAGGGACGGACTGTACTCTGGAAACACCATATATTTT,CASRDGLYSGNTIYF
.,TRBD2,TRBJ2-7,TRBV5-1,TGCGCCAGCAGCTTGGTTAGCGGGGGCGTCGACGAGCAGTACTTC,CASSLVSGGVDEQYF
.,.,TRBJ2-6,TRBV24-1,TGTGCCACCAGTGATAGGAACGGGAGTATCGACGTCCTGACTTTC,CATSDRNGSIDVLTF
.,TRBD1,TRBJ1-1,TRBV27,TGTGCCAGCAGTTTATCGGCGACAGGGGGCACTGAAGCTTTCTTT,CASSLSATGGTEAFF
.,TRBD1,TRBJ2-3,TRBV6-6,TGTGCCAGCAGTTACGGGACAGGATGGGCAGATACGCAGTATTTT,CASSYGTGWADTQYF
.,.,TRBJ2-1,TRBV18,TGTGCCAGCTCACCACAATTTGGGGGAGGCCTCTCCTACAATGAGCAGTTCTTC,CASSPQFGGGLSYNEQFF
.,TRBD1,TRBJ1-1,TRBV6-5,TGTGCCAGCAGTTACCCCAACTCGGACAGGGAAGCTTTCTTT,CASSYPNSDREAFF
.,.,TRBJ1-2,TRBV5-1,TGCGCCAGCAGCCCGACTCCGATGCTGACAGGTGACTATGGCTACACCTTC,CASSPTPMLTGDYGYTF
.,TRBD2,TRBJ2-5,TRBV6-5,TGTGCCAGCAGTTCACCGGGACTAGCGGGAGAGACCCAGTACTTC,CASSSPGLAGETQYF
.,TRBD1,TRBJ2-1,TRBV5-1,TGCGCCAGCAGCCTTGACAGGGCAGATGAGCAGTTCTTC,CASSLDRADEQFF
.,.,TRBJ1-1,TRBV5-1,TGCGCCAGCAGCTTGCGGCATTCGGTTGGTGGGTCAGGTGAAGCTTTCTTT,CASSLRHSVGGSGEAFF